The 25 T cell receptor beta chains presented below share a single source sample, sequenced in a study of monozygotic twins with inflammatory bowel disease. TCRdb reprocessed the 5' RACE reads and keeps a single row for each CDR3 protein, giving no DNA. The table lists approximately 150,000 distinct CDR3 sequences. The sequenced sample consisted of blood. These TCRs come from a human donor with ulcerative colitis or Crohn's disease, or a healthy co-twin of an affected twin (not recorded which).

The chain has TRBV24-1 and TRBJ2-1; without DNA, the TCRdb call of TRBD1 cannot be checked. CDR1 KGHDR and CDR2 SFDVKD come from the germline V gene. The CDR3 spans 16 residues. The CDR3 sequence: CATSDSGQGTYNEQFF.

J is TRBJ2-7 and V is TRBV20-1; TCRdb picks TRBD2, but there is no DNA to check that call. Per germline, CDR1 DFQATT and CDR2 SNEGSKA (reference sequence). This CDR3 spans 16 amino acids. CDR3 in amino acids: CSARDLGGKMAYEQYF.

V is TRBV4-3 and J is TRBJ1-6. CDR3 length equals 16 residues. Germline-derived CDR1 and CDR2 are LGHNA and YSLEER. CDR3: CASSQVVSSYNSPLHF.

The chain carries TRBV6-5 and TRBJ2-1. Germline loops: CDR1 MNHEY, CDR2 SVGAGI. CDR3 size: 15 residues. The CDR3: CASSHPKRSYNEQFF.

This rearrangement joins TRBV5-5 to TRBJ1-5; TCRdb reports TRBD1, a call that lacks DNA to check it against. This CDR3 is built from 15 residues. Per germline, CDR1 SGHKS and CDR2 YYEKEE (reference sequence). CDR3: CASSSRDRGNQPQHF.

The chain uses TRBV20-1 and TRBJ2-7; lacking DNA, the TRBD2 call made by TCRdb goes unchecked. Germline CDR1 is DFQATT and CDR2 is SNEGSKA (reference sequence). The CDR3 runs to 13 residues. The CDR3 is CSVSSGRAYEQYF.

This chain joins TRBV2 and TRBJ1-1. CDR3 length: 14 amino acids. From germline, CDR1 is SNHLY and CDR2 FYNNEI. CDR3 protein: CASSVRTVNTEAFF.

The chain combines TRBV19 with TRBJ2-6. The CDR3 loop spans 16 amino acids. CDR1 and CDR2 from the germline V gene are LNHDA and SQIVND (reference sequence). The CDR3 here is CASSKVRTDGANVLTF.

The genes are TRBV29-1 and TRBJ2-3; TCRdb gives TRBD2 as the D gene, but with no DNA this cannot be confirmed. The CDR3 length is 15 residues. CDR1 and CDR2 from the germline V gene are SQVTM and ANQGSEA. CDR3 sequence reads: CSVVKRGGLGNTQYF.

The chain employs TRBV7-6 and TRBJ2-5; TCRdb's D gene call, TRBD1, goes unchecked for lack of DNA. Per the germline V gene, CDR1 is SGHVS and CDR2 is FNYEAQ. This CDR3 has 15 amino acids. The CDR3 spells CASSFRGQGQETQYF.

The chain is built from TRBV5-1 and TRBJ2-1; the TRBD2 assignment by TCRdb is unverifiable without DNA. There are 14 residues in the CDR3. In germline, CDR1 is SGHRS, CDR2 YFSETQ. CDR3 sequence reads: CASSKAGGPDEQFF.

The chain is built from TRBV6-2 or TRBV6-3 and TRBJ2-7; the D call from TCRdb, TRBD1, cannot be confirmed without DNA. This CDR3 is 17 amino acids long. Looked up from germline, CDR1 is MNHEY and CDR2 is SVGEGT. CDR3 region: CASSPSRSGTGGYEQYF.

The chain's CDR3 is CASSEYSSSTGGYTF. V is TRBV7-6 and J is TRBJ1-2. CDR1 SGHVS and CDR2 FNYEAQ come from the germline V gene. There are 15 residues in the CDR3.

Here the CDR3 reads CASSQAAGGRTGELFF. This rearrangement joins TRBV4-3 to TRBJ2-2; the D call from TCRdb, TRBD2, cannot be confirmed without DNA. Germline CDR1 is LGHNA and CDR2 is YSLEER. The CDR3 totals 16 residues.

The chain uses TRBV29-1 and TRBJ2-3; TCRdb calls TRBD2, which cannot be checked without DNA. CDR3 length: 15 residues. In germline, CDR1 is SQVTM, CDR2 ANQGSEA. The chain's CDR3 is CSVRGLAGHTDTQYF.

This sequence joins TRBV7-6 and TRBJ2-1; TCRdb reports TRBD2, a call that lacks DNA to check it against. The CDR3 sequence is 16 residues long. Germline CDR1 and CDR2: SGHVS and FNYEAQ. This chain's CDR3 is CASSGRATSSYNEQFF. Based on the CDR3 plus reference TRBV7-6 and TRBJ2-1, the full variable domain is GAGVSQSPRYKVTKRGQDVALRCDPISGHVSLYWYRQALGQGPEFLTYFNYEAQQDKSGLPNDRFSAERPEGSISTLTIQRTEQRDSAMYRCASSGRATSSYNEQFFGPGTRLTVL.

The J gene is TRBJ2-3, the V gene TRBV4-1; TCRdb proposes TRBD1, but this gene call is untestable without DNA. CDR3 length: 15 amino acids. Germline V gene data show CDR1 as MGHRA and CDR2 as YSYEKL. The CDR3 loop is CASSQDGGGTDTQYF.

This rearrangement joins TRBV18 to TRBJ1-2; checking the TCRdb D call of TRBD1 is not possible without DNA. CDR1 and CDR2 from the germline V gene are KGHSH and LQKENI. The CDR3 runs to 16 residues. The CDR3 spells CASSRTQGTANYGYTF.

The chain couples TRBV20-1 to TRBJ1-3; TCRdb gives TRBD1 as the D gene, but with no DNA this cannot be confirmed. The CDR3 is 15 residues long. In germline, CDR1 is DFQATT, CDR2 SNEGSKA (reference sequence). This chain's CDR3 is CSAPPLMGSGNTIYF.

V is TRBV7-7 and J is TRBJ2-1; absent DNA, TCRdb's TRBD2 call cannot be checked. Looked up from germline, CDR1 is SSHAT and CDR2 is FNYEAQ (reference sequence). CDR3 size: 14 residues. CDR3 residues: CASSPGLAGDEQFF.

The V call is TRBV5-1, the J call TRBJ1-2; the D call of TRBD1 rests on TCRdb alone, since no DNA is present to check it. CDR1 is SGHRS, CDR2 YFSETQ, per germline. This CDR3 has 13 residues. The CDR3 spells CASSQTGRYGYTF.

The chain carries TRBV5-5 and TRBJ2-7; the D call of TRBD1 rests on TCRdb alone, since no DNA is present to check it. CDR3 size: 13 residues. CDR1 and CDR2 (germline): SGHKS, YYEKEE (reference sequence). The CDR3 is CASSFPLAYEQYF.

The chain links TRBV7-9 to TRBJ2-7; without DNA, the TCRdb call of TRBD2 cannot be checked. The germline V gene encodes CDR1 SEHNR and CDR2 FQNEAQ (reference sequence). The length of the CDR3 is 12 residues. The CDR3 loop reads CASGGPPYEQYF.

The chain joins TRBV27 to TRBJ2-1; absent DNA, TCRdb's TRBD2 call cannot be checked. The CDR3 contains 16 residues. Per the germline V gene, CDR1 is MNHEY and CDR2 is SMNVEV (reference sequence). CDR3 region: CASSMPYRGTTNEQFF.

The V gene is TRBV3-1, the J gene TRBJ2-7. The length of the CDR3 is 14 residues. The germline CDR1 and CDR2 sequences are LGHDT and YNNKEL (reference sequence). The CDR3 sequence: CASSPTGTFYEQYF.